These T cell receptor beta chains were read from a single sample in a study of blood T cells in healthy people across ages. TCRdb independently ran MiXCR on the 5' RACE reads; one entry per CDR3 protein. The sample shows around 2 million distinct CDR3 sequences, about two fifths of them seen only once. Source material: blood. The receptors derive from a human donor in good health. Both conserved end residues are part of each CDR3. Fields, in order: CDR3 length, V gene, clone size, J gene, D gene, CDR3 DNA, CDR3 protein. D genes are given only for firm matches. The size of a clone is reported for some rows only, either as once, few or many, or as a class for expanded clones.

length: 14
V: TRBV4-1
size: -
J: TRBJ2-7
D: -
DNA: TGCGCCAGCGGCCAAGTCCCCCAGGGCTACGAGCAGTACTTC
CDR3: CASGQVPQGYEQYF

length: 14
V: TRBV9
size: -
J: TRBJ1-2
D: -
DNA: TGTGCCAGCAGCCCCCGGACGGACCACTATGGCTACACCTTC
CDR3: CASSPRTDHYGYTF

length: 13
V: TRBV2
size: -
J: TRBJ2-5
D: -
DNA: TGTGCCAGCAGGCGACTAGGCACGGAGACCCAGTACTTC
CDR3: CASRRLGTETQYF

length: 15
V: TRBV7-2
size: few
J: TRBJ1-1
D: -
DNA: TGTGCCAGCAGCTTATATGTGGGGGTAAACACTGAAGCTTTCTTT
CDR3: CASSLYVGVNTEAFF

length: 12
V: TRBV4-2
size: few
J: TRBJ1-2
D: -
DNA: TGTACCAGCAGCCAAGATACGGTTGGCTACACCTTC
CDR3: CTSSQDTVGYTF

length: 15
V: TRBV7-2
size: once
J: TRBJ2-7
D: -
DNA: TGTGCCAGCAGCTTACAGGCAGTCGCGGGCTACGAGCAGTACTTC
CDR3: CASSLQAVAGYEQYF

length: 13
V: TRBV6-2/TRBV6-3
size: few
J: TRBJ2-5
D: TRBD1
DNA: TGTGCCAGCGACAGGGGGCCACTTGGGGAGCAGTACTTC
CDR3: CASDRGPLGEQYF

length: 14
V: TRBV5-1
size: few
J: TRBJ2-3
D: -
DNA: TGCGCCCGCAGCTTGGAGGAATACACAGATACGCAGTATTTT
CDR3: CARSLEEYTDTQYF

length: 18
V: TRBV10-3
size: -
J: TRBJ2-5
D: TRBD2
DNA: TGTGCCATCAGCGCCACCGGGACTAGCGGGGGGGCGTCGGAGACCCAGTACTTC
CDR3: CAISATGTSGGASETQYF

length: 10
V: TRBV6-2/TRBV6-3
size: -
J: TRBJ2-5
D: -
DNA: TGTGCCAGCCCAATGGAGACCCAGTACTTC
CDR3: CASPMETQYF

length: 17
V: TRBV25-1
size: -
J: TRBJ2-2
D: -
DNA: TGTGCCAGCAGTGACACCCTGATAGAGGCGCGCACCGGGGAGCTGTTTTTT
CDR3: CASSDTLIEARTGELFF

length: 16
V: TRBV6-5
size: -
J: TRBJ2-7
D: TRBD1
DNA: TGTGCCAGCAGTTACCCGACAGGGGGCTCCACCTACGAGCAGTACTTC
CDR3: CASSYPTGGSTYEQYF

length: 14
V: TRBV5-1
size: -
J: TRBJ2-5
D: -
DNA: TGCGCCAGCAGCTACCAGGGAGTCCAAGAGACCCAGTACTTC
CDR3: CASSYQGVQETQYF

length: 17
V: TRBV7-9
size: few
J: TRBJ1-1
D: -
DNA: TGTGCCAGCAGCTTAGAAGGGGCCAGCACACTGACAACTGAAGCTTTCTTT
CDR3: CASSLEGASTLTTEAFF

length: 16
V: TRBV7-8
size: -
J: TRBJ2-7
D: -
DNA: TGTGCCAGCAGCTTAGGGTCGGGACCTATTACCTACGAGCAGTACTTC
CDR3: CASSLGSGPITYEQYF

length: 11
V: TRBV20-1
size: -
J: TRBJ2-7
D: -
DNA: TGCAGTGCTAGGCGGTATAATGAGCAGTACTTC
CDR3: CSARRYNEQYF

length: 15
V: TRBV7-3
size: few
J: TRBJ2-3
D: -
DNA: TGTGCCAGCAGCTTAAGGGGGGGCCATACAGATACGCAGTATTTT
CDR3: CASSLRGGHTDTQYF

length: 16
V: TRBV12-3/TRBV12-4
size: -
J: TRBJ2-3
D: TRBD2
DNA: TGTGCCAGCAGTCGCCCCCCTAGCGGGGGGGCTCATACGCAGTATTTT
CDR3: CASSRPPSGGAHTQYF

length: 16
V: TRBV11-3
size: -
J: TRBJ1-1
D: -
DNA: TGTGCCAGCAGTCTCATCCCGACATCCTGGGATACTGAAGCTTTCTTT
CDR3: CASSLIPTSWDTEAFF

length: 14
V: TRBV20-1
size: few
J: TRBJ2-7
D: -
DNA: TGCAGTGCTAGCTTAAGAGGGGGCTCCTACGAGCAGTACTTC
CDR3: CSASLRGGSYEQYF

length: 14
V: TRBV6-5
size: -
J: TRBJ2-7
D: -
DNA: TGTGCCAGCAGTTACGGGTGGGGGGACTACGAGCAGTACTTC
CDR3: CASSYGWGDYEQYF

length: 14
V: TRBV7-9
size: -
J: TRBJ2-1
D: TRBD2
DNA: TGTGCCAGCAGCTTTAGCGGGGGGGGGAATGAGCAGTTCTTC
CDR3: CASSFSGGGNEQFF

length: 19
V: TRBV7-6
size: -
J: TRBJ2-7
D: TRBD1
DNA: TGTGCCAGCAACTTCGGGATGGGACAGGCATCCACCTCCTACAATGAGCAGTACTTC
CDR3: CASNFGMGQASTSYNEQYF

length: 14
V: TRBV12-3/TRBV12-4
size: -
J: TRBJ1-1
D: -
DNA: TGTGCCAGCAGTTTCGGGGGGCATAACACTGAAGCTTTCTTT
CDR3: CASSFGGHNTEAFF

length: 14
V: TRBV5-1
size: few
J: TRBJ1-2
D: -
DNA: TGCGCCAGCAGCCCGGGGGACACCGACTATGGCTACACCTTC
CDR3: CASSPGDTDYGYTF

length: 13
V: TRBV20-1
size: once
J: TRBJ1-2
D: -
DNA: TGCAGTGCTAGCACAGGGACTGTCAGGGGCTACACCTTC
CDR3: CSASTGTVRGYTF

length: 16
V: TRBV4-3
size: few
J: TRBJ2-5
D: -
DNA: TGCGCCAGCAGCCAAGATAGGGACGGCCTGGGGGAGACCCAGTACTTC
CDR3: CASSQDRDGLGETQYF

length: 14
V: TRBV7-2
size: -
J: TRBJ2-7
D: TRBD2
DNA: TGTGCCAGCAGCCAGCTAGCGGGGAGGGTCGAGCAGTACTTC
CDR3: CASSQLAGRVEQYF

length: 16
V: TRBV6-5
size: many
J: TRBJ2-6
D: -
DNA: TGTGCCAGCAGTAAATGGACAGCCTCTGGGGCCAACGTCCTGACTTTC
CDR3: CASSKWTASGANVLTF

length: 16
V: TRBV12-3/TRBV12-4
size: -
J: TRBJ2-5
D: TRBD1
DNA: TGTGCCAGCAGTCTAACTAGGACAGGGATGGGAGAGACCCAGTACTTC
CDR3: CASSLTRTGMGETQYF

length: 14
V: TRBV10-3
size: few
J: TRBJ2-1
D: -
DNA: TGTGCCATCAGTGAGAGAACCACCTACAATGAGCAGTTCTTC
CDR3: CAISERTTYNEQFF

length: 16
V: TRBV7-2
size: few
J: TRBJ2-1
D: TRBD1
DNA: TGTGCCAGCAGCTTAGTAGGGGGACAGGGTTGGGATGAGCAGTTCTTC
CDR3: CASSLVGGQGWDEQFF

length: 16
V: TRBV7-2
size: few
J: TRBJ1-6
D: -
DNA: TGTGCCAGCAGCTTTGGGACAAGGCGCCATAATTCACCCCTCCACTTT
CDR3: CASSFGTRRHNSPLHF

length: 14
V: TRBV18
size: -
J: TRBJ2-7
D: TRBD1
DNA: TGTGCCAGCTCACCCGGGACAGACTACTACGAGCAGTACTTC
CDR3: CASSPGTDYYEQYF

length: 14
V: TRBV2
size: few
J: TRBJ1-2
D: TRBD1
DNA: TGTGCCAGCAGTGTTACAGGGGCGGTCTATGGCTACACCTTC
CDR3: CASSVTGAVYGYTF

length: 16
V: TRBV9
size: -
J: TRBJ1-6
D: TRBD1
DNA: TGTGGCAGCAGCCTATCAGCCGGGACAGGGAATTCACCCCTCCACTTT
CDR3: CGSSLSAGTGNSPLHF